Listed below are T cell receptor beta chains from one sample, sequenced in a study of blood T cell repertoires in COVID-19. Libraries were prepared by immunoSEQ multiplex PCR; TCRdb keeps only in-frame clonotypes and omits some of them. Of more than 300,000 clones in the sample, roughly 90% were seen once. What was sequenced was peripheral blood. These receptors all come from a woman in her thirties or forties with COVID-19, enrolled during active disease. Each CDR3 is given with its conserved first and last residue. The order of the fields is D gene, J gene, CDR3 length, clone size, V gene, CDR3 DNA, CDR3 protein. D genes are given only for firm matches. Clone size is stated in some rows and not others, as once, few, many or a class when expanded.

>NA|TRBJ1-4|12|NA|TRBV18
TGTGCCAGCTCACCCAATAATGAAAAACTGTTTTTT
CASSPNNEKLFF
>NA|TRBJ1-4|15|NA|TRBV27
TGTGCCAGCAGTTTATCGAGGGTCACTAATGAAAAACTGTTTTTT
CASSLSRVTNEKLFF
>NA|TRBJ2-7|15|NA|TRBV3-1/TRBV3-2
TGTGCCAGCAGCCAACAGGGCGGCCCCTCCTACGAGCAGTACTTC
CASSQQGGPSYEQYF
>NA|TRBJ1-6|14|few|TRBV7-9
TGTGCCAGCACCACCGGGGGGGCGGATTCACCCCTCCACTTT
CASTTGGADSPLHF
>NA|TRBJ2-7|15|NA|TRBV6-2/TRBV6-3
TGTGCCAGCAGCCCCATTCTGGATGGAGCCTACGAGCAGTACTTC
CASSPILDGAYEQYF
>TRBD2|TRBJ2-5|15|NA|TRBV10-3
TGTGCCATCAGCCTTGGGACTAGCGTTGGGGAGACCCAGTACTTC
CAISLGTSVGETQYF
>NA|TRBJ2-1|16|NA|TRBV5-1
TGCGCCAGCCGGGTTAGCAAAGGCCTGATAGGGGGTGAGCAGTTCTTC
CASRVSKGLIGGEQFF
>NA|TRBJ1-3|12|NA|TRBV30
TGTGCCTGGGCAGGACAGTGGAACACCATATATTTT
CAWAGQWNTIYF
>TRBD2|TRBJ2-5|15|NA|TRBV7-3
TGTGCCAGCAGCTCCCTAGCGGGAGTGAGGGAGACCCAGTACTTC
CASSSLAGVRETQYF
>TRBD2|TRBJ2-3|20|NA|TRBV14
TGTGCCAGCAGCCAAGATCCCCTCGGGCGGGGGGGCCTTAGCACAGATACGCAGTATTTT
CASSQDPLGRGGLSTDTQYF
>NA|TRBJ1-3|14|NA|TRBV19
TGTGCCAGTAGGCAGTTAACTACTGGAAACACCATATATTTT
CASRQLTTGNTIYF
>NA|TRBJ1-4|18|NA|TRBV5-6
TGTGCCAGCAGCTTGCTCCGACATGGGTTTGAGGGTGACGAAAAACTGTTTTTT
CASSLLRHGFEGDEKLFF
>NA|TRBJ1-1|16|NA|TRBV18
TGTGCCTCGCAGAGTTTTTTAGGGGCCCAGAACACTGAAGCTTTCTTT
CASQSFLGAQNTEAFF
>TRBD2|TRBJ2-7|14|NA|TRBV5-1
TGCGCCAGCAGCTTGCTAGCGGGGGTCTACGAGCAGTACTTC
CASSLLAGVYEQYF
>TRBD1|TRBJ1-1|14|NA|TRBV3-1/TRBV3-2
TGTGCCAGCAGCCAAGCCTGGGGACAGGGAACCGCTTTCTTT
CASSQAWGQGTAFF
>NA|TRBJ1-1|18|NA|TRBV5-1
TGCGCCAGCAGCTTGCCCGGGAATCCACGTCGAGAGAACACTGAAGCTTTCTTT
CASSLPGNPRRENTEAFF
>NA|TRBJ2-3|16|NA|TRBV28
TGTGCCAGCAGTAAGACCCAGGGGGGAAGGACAGATACGCAGTATTTT
CASSKTQGGRTDTQYF
>TRBD2|TRBJ2-7|16|NA|TRBV5-1
TGCGCCAGCAGCCGCGATCGGTCGGGACTACCCTACGAGCAGTACTTC
CASSRDRSGLPYEQYF
>NA|TRBJ2-1|15|NA|TRBV6-5
TGTGCCAGCAGTCCACTACAGGGCTTTATCAATGAGCAGTTCTTC
CASSPLQGFINEQFF
>NA|TRBJ1-2|14|NA|TRBV5-1
TGCGCCAGCAGCTTGGATACAGGAGACTATGGCTACACCTTC
CASSLDTGDYGYTF
>NA|TRBJ1-1|15|NA|TRBV4-1
TGCGCCAGCAGCCCTGGGGGGAACTGGAACACTGAAGCTTTCTTT
CASSPGGNWNTEAFF
>TRBD2|TRBJ2-3|19|NA|TRBV7-3
TGTGCCAGCAGCTTAACCCCGGGACTAGCGGGGGGGAGCACAGATACGCAGTATTTT
CASSLTPGLAGGSTDTQYF
>TRBD2|TRBJ2-1|13|NA|TRBV5-6
TGTGCCAGCAGCCTAACTAGCGGGAATGAGCAGTTCTTC
CASSLTSGNEQFF
>TRBD1|TRBJ2-1|14|NA|TRBV7-2
TGTGCCAGCAGCTTAGTCAGGGGGCTAAATGAGCAGTTCTTC
CASSLVRGLNEQFF
>NA|TRBJ1-4|13|few|TRBV12-3/TRBV12-4
TGTGCCAGCACTCCTAGGACTAATGAAAAACTGTTTTTT
CASTPRTNEKLFF
>NA|TRBJ1-1|13|NA|TRBV27
TGTGCCAGCAGTTTAGGCAGGGACACTGAAGCTTTCTTT
CASSLGRDTEAFF
>TRBD1|TRBJ1-2|15|NA|TRBV19
TGTGCCAGTAGTATTCCGGGACAGGGGGACTATGGCTACACCTTC
CASSIPGQGDYGYTF
>NA|TRBJ2-2|14|once|TRBV19
TGTGCCTCACAGGGACCCGTAGACACCGGGGAGCTGTTTTTT
CASQGPVDTGELFF
>TRBD1|TRBJ1-1|14|NA|TRBV28
TGTGCCAGCAGACGACAGGGTCCCTACACTGAAGCTTTCTTT
CASRRQGPYTEAFF
>NA|TRBJ1-1|15|NA|TRBV27
TGTGCCAGCAGTTCATCCGGGTCCATGAACACTGAAGCTTTCTTT
CASSSSGSMNTEAFF
>NA|TRBJ1-4|14|NA|TRBV14
TGTGCCAGCAGCCATCAGACTATAACAGAAAAACTGTTTTTT
CASSHQTITEKLFF
>TRBD1|TRBJ2-5|14|NA|TRBV6-6
TGTGCCAGCAGCCGAGGGACAGGGACAGAGACCCAGTACTTC
CASSRGTGTETQYF
>NA|TRBJ2-1|11|NA|TRBV29-1
TGCAGCGTCCCCGACAGGCAAGGGCAGTTCTTC
CSVPDRQGQFF
>NA|TRBJ2-5|17|many|TRBV5-6
TGTGCCAGCAGTCCTACCCCAACCGGGACTCTCCAAGAGACCCAGTACTTC
CASSPTPTGTLQETQYF
>TRBD1|TRBJ1-6|14|NA|TRBV5-5
TGTGCCAGCAGACAGGGGTCTTATAATTCACCCCTCCACTTT
CASRQGSYNSPLHF
>TRBD2|TRBJ2-1|17|NA|TRBV3-1/TRBV3-2
TGTGCCAGCAGCCAATCCCAGGGACTAGCGGGGGAGAATGAGCAGTTCTTC
CASSQSQGLAGENEQFF
>TRBD1|TRBJ1-1|13|NA|TRBV12-3/TRBV12-4
TGTGCCAGCAGTCGGACAGGGTGGACTGAAGCTTTCTTT
CASSRTGWTEAFF
>NA|TRBJ2-7|14|NA|TRBV7-2
TGTGCCAGCAGCCCTGACTGGGATAAGGGGGAGCAGTACTTC
CASSPDWDKGEQYF
>NA|TRBJ1-4|15|NA|TRBV28
TGTGCCAGCAGCCTACCAGGGATAAAGAATGAAAAACTGTTTTTT
CASSLPGIKNEKLFF
>TRBD2|TRBJ2-3|16|NA|TRBV18
TGTGCCAGCTCAGTAAATACGGGACTAGCCCCAGATACGCAGTATTTT
CASSVNTGLAPDTQYF
>NA|TRBJ2-5|17|NA|TRBV21-1
TGTGCCAGCAGCAAAGTATTTATGCGGGAGGGCCCAGAGACCCAGTACTTC
CASSKVFMREGPETQYF
>NA|TRBJ1-1|16|NA|TRBV27
TGTGCCAGCAGTACAAACCGGGGGCGGGGGGGAACTGAAGCTTTCTTT
CASSTNRGRGGTEAFF
>NA|TRBJ2-2|15|once|TRBV7-8
TGTGCCAGCAGCTTAATTTCAGGGAACACCGGGGAGCTGTTTTTT
CASSLISGNTGELFF
>TRBD1|TRBJ2-5|16|NA|TRBV5-6
TGTGCCAGCAGCCTGCGGACAGGGTGGTCAGGCGAGACCCAGTACTTC
CASSLRTGWSGETQYF
>NA|TRBJ1-2|14|NA|TRBV19
TGTGCCAGTACCCGAACAGGCCCCCTGGGTGGCTACACCTTC
CASTRTGPLGGYTF
>NA|TRBJ1-3|14|NA|TRBV4-3
TGCGCCAGCAGCCCGACAGTTGCTGGAAACACCATATATTTT
CASSPTVAGNTIYF
>NA|TRBJ2-3|14|NA|TRBV7-2
TGTGCCAGCAGACGAGGGGGGGGCACAGATACGCAGTATTTT
CASRRGGGTDTQYF
>NA|TRBJ1-5|17|NA|TRBV28
TGTGCCAGCAGTTTAATAGCGGCTACCGATAGCAATCAGCCCCAGCATTTT
CASSLIAATDSNQPQHF
>NA|TRBJ1-1|14|NA|TRBV2
TGTGCCAGCATTAAAGAGGTAGGAGGCACTGAAGCTTTCTTT
CASIKEVGGTEAFF
>TRBD1|TRBJ1-4|17|NA|TRBV4-1
TGCGCCAGCAGCCAAGTCCCCAGGGGGACAGGGGTGGAAAAACTGTTTTTT
CASSQVPRGTGVEKLFF
>NA|TRBJ2-2|15|NA|TRBV7-8
TGTGCCAGCAGCTTTGGGGGCTGGGGCACCGGGGAGCTGTTTTTT
CASSFGGWGTGELFF